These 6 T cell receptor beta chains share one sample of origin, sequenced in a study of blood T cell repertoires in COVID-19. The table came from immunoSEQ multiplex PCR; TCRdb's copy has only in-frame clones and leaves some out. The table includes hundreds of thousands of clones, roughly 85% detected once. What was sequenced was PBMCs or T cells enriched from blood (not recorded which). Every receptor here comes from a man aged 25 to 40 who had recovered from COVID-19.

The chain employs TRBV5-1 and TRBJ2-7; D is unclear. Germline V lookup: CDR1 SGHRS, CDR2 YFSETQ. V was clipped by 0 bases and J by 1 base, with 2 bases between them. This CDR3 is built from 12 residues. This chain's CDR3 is CASSLASYEQYF. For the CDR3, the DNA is TGCGCCAGCAGCTTGGCTTCCTACGAGCAGTACTTC. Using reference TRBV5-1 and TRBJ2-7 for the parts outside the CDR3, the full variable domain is KAGVTQTPRYLIKTRGQQVTLSCSPISGHRSVSWYQQTPGQGLQFLFEYFSETQRNKGNFPGRFSGRQFSNSRSEMNVSTLELGDSALYLCASSLASYEQYFGPGTRLTVT.

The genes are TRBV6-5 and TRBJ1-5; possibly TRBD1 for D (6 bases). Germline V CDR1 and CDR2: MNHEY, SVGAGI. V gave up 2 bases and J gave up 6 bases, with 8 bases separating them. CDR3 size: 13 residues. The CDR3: CASSYATGQPQHF. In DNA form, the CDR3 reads TGTGCCAGCAGTTACGCGACAGGTCAGCCCCAGCATTTT.

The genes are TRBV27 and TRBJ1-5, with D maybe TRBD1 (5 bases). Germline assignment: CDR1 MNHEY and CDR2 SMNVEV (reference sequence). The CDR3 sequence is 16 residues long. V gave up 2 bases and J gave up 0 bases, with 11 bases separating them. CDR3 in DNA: TGTGCCAGCAGTTTACGGTGGGGGGATAGCAATCAGCCCCAGCATTTT. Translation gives CASSLRWGDSNQPQHF.

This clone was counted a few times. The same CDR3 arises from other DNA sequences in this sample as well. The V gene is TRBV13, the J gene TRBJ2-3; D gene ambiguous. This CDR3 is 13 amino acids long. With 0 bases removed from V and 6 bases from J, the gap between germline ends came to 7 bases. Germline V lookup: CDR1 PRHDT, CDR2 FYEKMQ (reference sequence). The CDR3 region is CASSLGLRDTQYF. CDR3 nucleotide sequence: TGTGCCAGCAGCTTAGGCCTACGGGATACGCAGTATTTT.

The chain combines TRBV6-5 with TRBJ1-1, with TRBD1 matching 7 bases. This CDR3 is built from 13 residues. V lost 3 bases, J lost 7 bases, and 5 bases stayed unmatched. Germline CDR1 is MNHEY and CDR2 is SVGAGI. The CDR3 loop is CASSYSGGLEAFF. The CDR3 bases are TGTGCCAGCAGTTATTCAGGGGGACTTGAAGCTTTCTTT.

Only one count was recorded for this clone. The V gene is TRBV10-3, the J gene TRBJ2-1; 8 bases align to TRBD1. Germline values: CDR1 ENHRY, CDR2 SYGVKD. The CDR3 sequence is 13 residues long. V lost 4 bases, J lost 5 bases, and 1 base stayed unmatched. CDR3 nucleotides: TGTGCCATCAGTGTGGACAGGGACAATGAGCAGTTCTTC. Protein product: CAISVDRDNEQFF.